The 25 T cell receptor beta chains below all came from one sample that was sequenced in a study of blood T cell repertoires in COVID-19. Some clones are missing from TCRdb's copy, which holds only in-frame ones; the method was immunoSEQ multiplex PCR. Of more than 120,000 clones in the sample, about 87% are singletons; the top ten hold roughly 35%. The sequenced sample was peripheral blood. The receptors were sampled from a man aged 45 to 65 who had recovered from COVID-19.

The rearrangement uses TRBV7-2 and TRBJ2-4; 9 bases fit TRBD2. V trimming: 1 base; J trimming: 2 bases; junction bases outside the gene matches: 12. CDR1 is SGHTA and CDR2 is FQGNSA in the germline V gene. CDR3 length: 19 amino acids. CDR3 sequence (DNA): TGTGCCAGCAGCTTAGTCCGAAGCGGGGGGTTAAGTCCCAAAAACATTCAGTACTTC. It encodes CASSLVRSGGLSPKNIQYF.

This chain connects TRBV5-1 to TRBJ1-3; the D is unclear. The CDR3 loop spans 15 amino acids. V lost 2 bases and J 0 bases, leaving 9 bases between the germline ends. Germline CDR1 reads SGHRS; CDR2 reads YFSETQ. The CDR3 loop is CASSFGRSSGNTIYF. CDR3 DNA: TGCGCCAGCAGCTTTGGGAGAAGCTCTGGAAACACCATATATTTT.

This chain joins TRBV9 and TRBJ1-6, with D perhaps matching TRBD1 (5 bases). The CDR3 length is 14 residues. The germline V gene encodes CDR1 SGDLS and CDR2 YYNGEE. Trimming cost V 0 bases and J 10 bases, with 11 bases left between them. The CDR3 bases are TGTGCCAGCAGCGTAGTTGACAGACGATCACCCCTCCACTTT. Translation: CASSVVDRRSPLHF.

V gene TRBV6-1 combines with J gene TRBJ1-1; a possible D gene is TRBD1 (5 bases). V lost 2 bases and J 9 bases, leaving 19 bases between the germline ends. Germline values: CDR1 MNHNS, CDR2 SASEGT. This CDR3 region has 15 residues. CDR3 loop: CASSENFSGGTQAFF. For the CDR3, the DNA is TGTGCCAGCAGTGAAAATTTTTCGGGGGGGACTCAAGCTTTCTTT.

The CDR3 region is CASSLFGQGAYEQYF. Written as DNA, the CDR3 is TGCGCCAGCAGCTTGTTCGGACAGGGGGCTTACGAGCAGTACTTC. The chain combines TRBV5-1 with TRBJ2-7; TRBD1 aligns across 11 bases. V was pared by 1 base and J by 4 bases, with 4 bases of the junction left unmatched. This CDR3 region has 15 residues. Germline V gene sequence: CDR1 SGHRS, CDR2 YFSETQ.

This chain uses TRBV6-1 with TRBJ2-5, with D possibly TRBD1 on 6 matching bases. Between the trimmed V and J ends, which lost 0 bases and 0 bases, there was a span of 11 bases. This CDR3 region has 16 residues. Germline CDR1 and CDR2: MNHNS and SASEGT. This CDR3 reads CASSEAWQGYQETQYF. DNA of the CDR3: TGTGCCAGCAGTGAAGCTTGGCAGGGGTACCAAGAGACCCAGTACTTC.

The V gene is TRBV10-1, the J gene TRBJ1-1, with TRBD1 as a possible D gene (6 bases). V dropped 5 bases and J dropped 1 base, with 14 bases sitting between them. Germline V lookup: CDR1 WNHNN, CDR2 SYGVQD (reference sequence). This CDR3 is built from 15 residues. This chain's CDR3 is CASSSGSRGNTEAFF. CDR3 coding DNA: TGCGCCAGCAGTTCGGGGTCCAGGGGGAACACTGAAGCTTTCTTT.

This clone was seen only once. The genes are TRBV2 and TRBJ1-2, with D perhaps matching TRBD1 (5 bases). CDR3 size: 13 residues. The V gene's germline CDR1 is SNHLY and CDR2 FYNNEI. V was pared by 5 bases and J by 5 bases, with 12 bases between. The DNA for the CDR3 is TGTGCCAGCAGTCAGGGAGGAATGTATGGCTACACCTTC. This gives the protein CASSQGGMYGYTF. The variable domain in full, with the rest retrieved from reference TRBV2 and TRBJ1-2, is EPEVTQTPSHQVTQMGQEVILRCVPISNHLYFYWYRQILGQKVEFLVSFYNNEISEKSEIFDDQFSVERPDGSNFTLKIRSTKLEDSAMYFCASSQGGMYGYTFGSGTRLTVV.

As for this clone: In the same sample, other DNA sequences code for this CDR3. The rearrangement links TRBV6-5 to TRBJ2-7; TRBD1 aligns across 7 bases. Germline lookup yields CDR1 MNHEY and CDR2 SVGAGI. Trimming removed 5 bases from V and 2 bases from J; junction bases left unmatched: 3. The CDR3 runs 13 residues. CDR3 region: CASSPGTAYEQYF. DNA of the CDR3: TGTGCCAGCAGTCCCGGGACAGCCTACGAGCAGTACTTC.

The chain joins TRBV7-9 to TRBJ1-1; 10 nucleotides align to TRBD1. CDR1 is SEHNR, CDR2 FQNEAQ, per germline (reference sequence). CDR3 size: 17 residues. Trimming removed 5 bases from V and 1 base from J; junction bases left unmatched: 10. CDR3: CASSQDRGSLGNTEAFF. DNA of the CDR3: TGTGCCAGCAGCCAGGACAGGGGGTCTCTTGGGAACACTGAAGCTTTCTTT.

The V gene is TRBV4-1, the J gene TRBJ1-6; D uncertain. Trimming pared 3 bases from V and 6 bases from J, leaving 15 bases between. Germline V gene sequence: CDR1 MGHRA, CDR2 YSYEKL. The CDR3 sequence is 16 residues long. The CDR3 DNA follows: TGCGCCAGCAGCCACCCCGTGAAGGAGTTTAATTCACCCCTCCACTTT. Translated, it gives CASSHPVKEFNSPLHF.

The chain carries TRBV7-9 and TRBJ1-1; D may be TRBD1 (5 bases). The CDR3 is 19 residues long. V gave up 5 bases and J gave up 5 bases, with 30 bases separating them. CDR1 and CDR2 from the germline V gene are SEHNR and FQNEAQ (reference sequence). The CDR3 protein is CASSALNRAPEGMRTEAFF. The CDR3 region has the DNA TGTGCCAGCAGCGCACTGAACCGGGCCCCGGAGGGGATGAGGACTGAAGCTTTCTTT.

The rearrangement joins TRBV5-1 to TRBJ2-7; D ambiguous. Germline V CDR1 and CDR2: SGHRS, YFSETQ. This CDR3 contains 18 residues. V was pared by 5 bases and J by 0 bases, with 24 bases between. CDR3 sequence reads: CASSPLLGFASSSYEQYF. The CDR3 nucleotides are TGCGCCAGCAGTCCGCTTTTGGGCTTCGCTTCAAGCTCCTACGAGCAGTACTTC. The full variable domain, its missing parts supplied by reference TRBV5-1 and TRBJ2-7, is KAGVTQTPRYLIKTRGQQVTLSCSPISGHRSVSWYQQTPGQGLQFLFEYFSETQRNKGNFPGRFSGRQFSNSRSEMNVSTLELGDSALYLCASSPLLGFASSSYEQYFGPGTRLTVT.

This rearrangement joins TRBV4-2 to TRBJ2-2, with 8 bases fitting TRBD1. Germline CDR1 is LGHNA and CDR2 is YNFKEQ. The CDR3 sequence is 16 residues long. V shed 5 bases and J 0 bases; nucleotides not matched to a gene: 5. In DNA, the CDR3 is TGTGCCAGCAGCGTTGGACAGGGTTCGAACACCGGGGAGCTGTTTTTT. Translated: CASSVGQGSNTGELFF.

The chain recombines TRBV4-1 with TRBJ1-2; TRBD1 is a possible D gene (5 bases). V shed 0 bases and J shed 3 bases, with 20 bases lying between them. The CDR3 loop spans 18 amino acids. Germline CDR1 and CDR2: MGHRA and YSYEKL. In DNA, the CDR3 is TGCGCCAGCAGCCAAGAAGGGCAGGGATCTTCAAGGGACTATGGCTACACCTTC. The encoded protein is CASSQEGQGSSRDYGYTF.

This chain joins TRBV7-2 and TRBJ1-1; perhaps TRBD1 as D (6 bases). The CDR3 runs 15 residues. V lost 1 base and J lost 1, with 10 bases in between. Germline CDR1 is SGHTA and CDR2 is FQGNSA. The CDR3 nucleotides are TGTGCCAGCAGCTTAGGCGCCAGGGGGAACACTGAAGCTTTCTTT. Its protein product is CASSLGARGNTEAFF.

The table lists this clone with a count of one. CDR3 amino acids: CASSNQGPNEKLFF. CDR3 bases: TGTGCCAGCAGTAATCAGGGTCCTAATGAAAAACTGTTTTTT. The chain is built from TRBV6-5 and TRBJ1-4; possible D gene TRBD1, 5 bases. This CDR3 contains 14 residues. Trimming cost V 5 bases and J 3 bases, with 10 bases left between them. From germline, CDR1 is MNHEY and CDR2 SVGAGI.

The rearrangement links TRBV6-2 or TRBV6-3 to TRBJ2-5, with D maybe TRBD1 (6 bases). Germline CDR1 MNHEY, CDR2 SVGEGT. Trimming removed 1 base at V and 0 bases at J, with 6 bases between. The CDR3 totals 14 residues. CDR3 coding DNA: TGTGCCAGCAGTTACTGGGACAACCAAGAGACCCAGTACTTC. The encoded protein is CASSYWDNQETQYF.

The chain uses TRBV7-9 and TRBJ1-5; D gene unclear. V lost 1 base and J lost 1, with 8 bases in between. The CDR3 spans 15 residues. Per germline, CDR1 SEHNR and CDR2 FQNEAQ (reference sequence). The CDR3, as DNA: TGTGCCAGCAGCTTAGGCGCAGGAAGCAATCAGCCCCAGCATTTT. The encoded protein is CASSLGAGSNQPQHF.

With respect to this clone: A junction boundary mismatches the germline segment, possibly from a read error. This chain uses TRBV5-3 with TRBJ1-6; possibly TRBD1 for D (5 bases). TRBV5-3 is given ORF status, its function remaining uncertain. The CDR3 spans 10 residues. The CDR3 DNA reads TGTGCCAGAAGCTTGGGACAGAACCTTTTT. Translating gives CARSLGQNLF.

This chain joins TRBV27 and TRBJ2-7, with D possibly being TRBD2 (6 bases). Trimming took 5 bases from V and 0 from J, leaving 14 bases between them. CDR3 length: 15 amino acids. Germline V gene sequence: CDR1 MNHEY, CDR2 SMNVEV (reference sequence). The CDR3 protein is CASSPIGGSSYEQYF. The CDR3 DNA reads TGTGCCAGCAGTCCCATCGGGGGAAGCTCCTACGAGCAGTACTTC.

The J gene is TRBJ1-1, the V gene TRBV5-1, with 7 nucleotides matching TRBD1. The CDR3 consists of 16 residues. Looked up from germline, CDR1 is SGHRS and CDR2 is YFSETQ. With 3 bases clipped from V and 5 bases from J, the junction kept 13 bases outside the gene matches. Here the CDR3 reads CASSWAEGQGDTEAFF. CDR3 DNA: TGCGCCAGCAGCTGGGCGGAGGGCCAGGGGGATACTGAAGCTTTCTTT.

The chain couples TRBV11-2 to TRBJ2-4; no firm D call. The CDR3 spans 15 residues. CDR1 and CDR2 from the germline V gene are SGHAT and FQNNGV. V lost 5 bases to trimming and J lost 1 base, with 12 bases between them. The CDR3 here is CASSPSGLAKNIQYF. The CDR3 region has the DNA TGTGCCAGCAGCCCGTCGGGTTTGGCCAAAAACATTCAGTACTTC.

The V gene is TRBV27, the J gene TRBJ2-7; tentative D call: TRBD2 (6 bases). V was cut by 5 bases and J by 3 bases, with 14 bases left in between. The CDR3 is made up of 14 amino acids. Looked up from germline, CDR1 is MNHEY and CDR2 is SMNVEV (reference sequence). CDR3 nucleotides: TGTGCCAGCAGTCCTTCGGCCGGGGGCTACGAGCAGTACTTC. Translating it yields CASSPSAGGYEQYF.

This clone was counted a few times. The chain is built from TRBV5-1 and TRBJ2-5, with 7 nucleotides matching TRBD2. This CDR3 is built from 16 residues. J was trimmed by 3 bases and V by 3 bases; bases with no gene match: 11. Germline lookup yields CDR1 SGHRS and CDR2 YFSETQ. Here the CDR3 reads CASSSEGSSGEETQYF. CDR3 bases: TGCGCCAGCAGCTCGGAGGGGTCTAGCGGCGAAGAGACCCAGTACTTC. The full variable domain, completed using reference TRBV5-1 and TRBJ2-5, is KAGVTQTPRYLIKTRGQQVTLSCSPISGHRSVSWYQQTPGQGLQFLFEYFSETQRNKGNFPGRFSGRQFSNSRSEMNVSTLELGDSALYLCASSSEGSSGEETQYFGPGTRLLVL.